The 5 T cell receptor beta chains reported below all come from one sample, sequenced in a study of CD8+CD57+ T cells in acquired aplastic anemia. An expansion of CD8+CD57+ cells by flow cytometry had been shown in patients chosen for sequencing. Profiles of TCR beta VDJ and CDR3 were generated from a genomic DNA template. MiXCR, run by TCRdb on the reads, gives a single entry per CDR3 protein. The table has approximately 200,000 distinct CDR3 sequences, around 50% seen once. The sequenced sample was sorted CD4+, CD8+, or CD8+CD57+ T cells (not recorded which) from PBMCs. All receptors derive from a human donor with aplastic anemia.

A word on this clonotype: Given a much more abundant clone one base away, this may be a read error. The chain has TRBV7-6 and TRBJ2-1; 10 positions agree with TRBD1. CDR1 and CDR2 (germline): SGHVS, FNYEAQ. With V trimmed by 2 bases and J by 11 bases, 6 bases remained unmatched. This CDR3 is built from 14 residues. The CDR3 DNA sequence: TGTGCCAGCAGCTTAATGGGACAGGGGAATAAGCAGTTCTTC. Its protein is CASSLMGQGNKQFF.

In this sample, this clonotype turned up many times. The chain uses TRBV15 and TRBJ2-3, with a tentative D call TRBD2 (6 bases). With 8 bases removed from V and 2 bases from J, the gap between germline ends came to 11 bases. This CDR3 has 13 amino acids. Germline V gene lookup returns CDR1 LNHNV and CDR2 YYDKDF (reference sequence). In DNA, the CDR3 is TGTGCCACCGAAACTAGCCCCACAGATACGCAGTATTTT. Translation: CATETSPTDTQYF. The whole variable domain, remainder taken from reference TRBV15 and TRBJ2-3, is DAMVIQNPRYQVTQFGKPVTLSCSQTLNHNVMYWYQQKSSQAPKLLFHYYDKDFNNEADTPDNFQSRRPNTSFCFLDIRSPGLGDTAMYLCATETSPTDTQYFGPGTRLTVL.

This rearrangement joins TRBV5-6 to TRBJ2-2; no firm D call. Germline-derived CDR1 and CDR2 are SGHDT and YYEEEE. V dropped 0 bases and J dropped 4 bases, with 10 bases sitting between them. The length of the CDR3 is 15 residues. The CDR3, as DNA: TGTGCCAGCAGCTTGGATCATCATACCACCGGGGAGCTGTTTTTT. Encoded protein: CASSLDHHTTGELFF.

This clonotype was found many times. The chain carries TRBV20-1 and TRBJ1-6; D is unclear. The CDR3 runs 14 residues. V dropped 6 bases and J dropped 7 bases, with 16 bases sitting between them. The germline V gene encodes CDR1 DFQATT and CDR2 SNEGSKA (reference sequence). The CDR3 DNA follows: TGCAGTGCAGAGGGCGATCCCCCGAATTCACCCCTCCACTTT. Amino acid sequence: CSAEGDPPNSPLHF.

Turning to this clonotype: A read error may account for a junction end that differs from germline. The chain joins TRBV25-1 to TRBJ1-5, with no clear D. From germline, CDR1 is MGHDK and CDR2 SYGVNS. This CDR3 contains 14 residues. In nucleotides, the CDR3 is TGTGCCAGCAGTGAATTGGGTGGCGGTCAGCCCCAGCACTTT. This translates into CASSELGGGQPQHF.